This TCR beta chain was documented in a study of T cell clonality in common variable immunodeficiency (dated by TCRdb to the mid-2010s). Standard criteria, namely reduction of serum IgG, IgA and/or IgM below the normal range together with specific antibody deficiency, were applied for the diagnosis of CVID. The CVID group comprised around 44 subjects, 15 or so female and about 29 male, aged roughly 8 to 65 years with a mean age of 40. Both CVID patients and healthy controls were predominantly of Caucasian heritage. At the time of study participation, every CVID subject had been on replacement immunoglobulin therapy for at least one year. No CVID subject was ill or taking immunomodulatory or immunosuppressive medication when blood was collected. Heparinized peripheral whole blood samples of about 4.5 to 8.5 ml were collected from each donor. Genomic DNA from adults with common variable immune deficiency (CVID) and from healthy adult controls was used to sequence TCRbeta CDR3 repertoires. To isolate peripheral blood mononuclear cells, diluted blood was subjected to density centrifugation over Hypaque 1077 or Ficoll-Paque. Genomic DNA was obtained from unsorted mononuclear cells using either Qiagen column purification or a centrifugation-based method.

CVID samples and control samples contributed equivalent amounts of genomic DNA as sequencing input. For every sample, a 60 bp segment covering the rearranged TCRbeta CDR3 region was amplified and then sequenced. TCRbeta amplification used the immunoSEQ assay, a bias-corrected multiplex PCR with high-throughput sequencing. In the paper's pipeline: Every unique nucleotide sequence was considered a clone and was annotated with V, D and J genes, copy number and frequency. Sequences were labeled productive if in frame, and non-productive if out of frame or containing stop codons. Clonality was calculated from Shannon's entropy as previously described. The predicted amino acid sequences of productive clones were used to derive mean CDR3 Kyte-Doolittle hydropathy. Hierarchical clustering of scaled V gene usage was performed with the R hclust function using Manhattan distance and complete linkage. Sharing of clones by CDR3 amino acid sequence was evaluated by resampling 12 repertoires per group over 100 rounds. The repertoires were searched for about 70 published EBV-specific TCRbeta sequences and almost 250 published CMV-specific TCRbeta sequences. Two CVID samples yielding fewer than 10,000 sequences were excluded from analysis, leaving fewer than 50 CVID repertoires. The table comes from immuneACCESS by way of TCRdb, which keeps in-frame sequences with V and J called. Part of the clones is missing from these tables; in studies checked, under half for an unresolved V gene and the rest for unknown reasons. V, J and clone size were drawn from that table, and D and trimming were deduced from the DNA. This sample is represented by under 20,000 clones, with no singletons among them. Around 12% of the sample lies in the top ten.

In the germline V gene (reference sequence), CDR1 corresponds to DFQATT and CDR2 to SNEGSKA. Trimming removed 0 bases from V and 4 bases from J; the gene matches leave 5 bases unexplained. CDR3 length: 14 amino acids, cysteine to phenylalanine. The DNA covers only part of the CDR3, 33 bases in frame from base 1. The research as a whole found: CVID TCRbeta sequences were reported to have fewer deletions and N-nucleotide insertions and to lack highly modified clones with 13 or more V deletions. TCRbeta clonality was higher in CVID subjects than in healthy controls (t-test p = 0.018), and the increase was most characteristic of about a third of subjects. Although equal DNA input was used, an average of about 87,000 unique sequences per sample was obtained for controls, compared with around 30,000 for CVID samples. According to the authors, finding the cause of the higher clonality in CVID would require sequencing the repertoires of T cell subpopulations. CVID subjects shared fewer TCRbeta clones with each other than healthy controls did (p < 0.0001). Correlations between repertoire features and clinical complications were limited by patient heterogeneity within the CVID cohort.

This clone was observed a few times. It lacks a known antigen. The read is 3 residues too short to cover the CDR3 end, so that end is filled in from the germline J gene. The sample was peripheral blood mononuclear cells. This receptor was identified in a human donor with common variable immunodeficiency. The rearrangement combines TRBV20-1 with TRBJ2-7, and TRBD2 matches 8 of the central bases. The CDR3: CSARDGVAGYEQYF. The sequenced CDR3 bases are TGCAGTGCTAGAGATGGGGTAGCGGGGTACGAG.